This passage covers 13 T cell receptor beta chains from one sample sequenced in a study of identical twins. TCRdb redid the calling of the 5' RACE reads with MiXCR, one entry per CDR3 protein. The sample holds around 690,000 distinct CDR3 sequences; about 20% are singletons and the top ten take about 4.5%. These records were also assigned to another study, of T cells expressing NK-cell markers.

Sample: PBMCs. The origin of the receptors is a woman aged 18-35 years in good health.

The chain joins TRBV9 to TRBJ2-5; D remains unclear. Trimming left V 0 bases short and J 3 bases short, with 6 bases between. Germline loops: CDR1 SGDLS, CDR2 YYNGEE. The CDR3 runs 13 residues. CDR3 in amino acids: CASSVGQEETQYF. CDR3 in DNA: TGTGCCAGCAGCGTAGGGCAGGAAGAGACCCAGTACTTC.

This clonotype was detected a few times. The chain carries TRBV6-5 and TRBJ2-7, with D possibly being TRBD2 (6 bases). Germline-derived CDR1 and CDR2 are MNHEY and SVGAGI. V dropped 2 bases and J dropped 2 bases, with 13 bases sitting between them. The CDR3 has 15 amino acids. CDR3: CASSYVRTNPYEQYF. The CDR3 bases are TGTGCCAGCAGTTACGTCAGGACTAACCCCTACGAGCAGTACTTC.

The chain uses TRBV20-1 and TRBJ2-7; maybe TRBD2 (5 bases). The CDR3 covers 12 residues. Trimming left V 3 bases short and J 6 bases short, with 12 bases between. Germline CDR1 reads DFQATT; CDR2 reads SNEGSKA (reference sequence). CDR3 sequence: CSASQARVEQYF. In DNA, the CDR3 is TGCAGTGCTAGTCAGGCGAGGGTCGAGCAGTACTTC.

This rearrangement joins TRBV2 to TRBJ2-7; D may be TRBD1 (5 bases). The CDR3 totals 14 residues. Looked up from germline, CDR1 is SNHLY and CDR2 is FYNNEI. Trimming took 6 bases from V and 0 from J, leaving 12 bases between them. The CDR3 DNA follows: TGTGCCAGCAGCGGATATGACAGCTCCTACGAGCAGTACTTC. Amino acids: CASSGYDSSYEQYF. Full variable domain (rest looked up from reference TRBV2 and TRBJ2-7): EPEVTQTPSHQVTQMGQEVILRCVPISNHLYFYWYRQILGQKVEFLVSFYNNEISEKSEIFDDQFSVERPDGSNFTLKIRSTKLEDSAMYFCASSGYDSSYEQYFGPGTRLTVT.

The rearrangement links TRBV5-1 to TRBJ2-6, with unresolved D. V shed 4 bases and J shed 0 bases, with 11 bases lying between them. CDR1 is SGHRS and CDR2 is YFSETQ in the germline V gene. CDR3 length: 16 residues. For the CDR3, the DNA is TGCGCCAGCAGCGTCGATGGAAACTCTGGGGCCAACGTCCTGACTTTC. Encoded protein: CASSVDGNSGANVLTF.

The rearrangement links TRBV12-3 or TRBV12-4 to TRBJ1-5, with 8 bases aligning to TRBD1. After removal of 6 bases from V and 0 bases from J, the junction contained 4 bases not matched to a gene. The CDR3 runs to 15 residues. The CDR3: CASRVQGGSNQPQHF. In nucleotides, the CDR3 is TGTGCCAGCAGAGTACAGGGGGGTAGCAATCAGCCCCAGCATTTT.

The rearrangement links TRBV11-1 to TRBJ2-7, with TRBD1 identical over 9 bases. V lost 7 bases and J lost 5; bases outside the gene matches: 12. There are 15 residues in the CDR3. The germline gives CDR1 SGHAT, CDR2 FQDESV (reference sequence). CDR3 sequence reads: CASTDYGQGRDEQYF. The DNA for the CDR3 is TGTGCCAGCACAGACTACGGACAGGGGAGGGACGAGCAGTACTTC.

The table lists this clonotype with a few counts. The rearrangement uses TRBV20-1 and TRBJ2-1; TRBD2 matches at 9 bases. This CDR3 is built from 17 residues. Germline loops: CDR1 DFQATT, CDR2 SNEGSKA (reference sequence). V shed 5 bases, J shed 2 bases, and the junction held 13 bases outside the gene matches. The CDR3 sequence: CSARGGGGRGTYNEQFF. The CDR3 bases are TGCAGTGCTCGCGGGGGGGGCGGGAGAGGTACCTACAATGAGCAGTTCTTC.

This clonotype was counted between two and nine times. V and J are TRBV5-1 and TRBJ1-2; D call uncertain. Germline CDR1 is SGHRS and CDR2 is YFSETQ. This CDR3 is 12 amino acids long. Trimming stripped 2 bases from V and 7 bases from J, with 9 bases between. DNA for the CDR3: TGCGCCAGCAGCTTCGGACTGAGTGGCTACACCTTC. Protein product: CASSFGLSGYTF.

This clonotype was counted only a few times. The chain uses TRBV15 and TRBJ2-7, with D uncertain. Germline assignment: CDR1 LNHNV and CDR2 YYDKDF (reference sequence). The CDR3 extends over 14 amino acids. V was pared by 0 bases and J by 2 bases, with 8 bases between. The CDR3 DNA reads TGTGCCACCAGCAGAGAAGCCAAGACCTACGAGCAGTACTTC. Amino acid sequence: CATSREAKTYEQYF.

This clonotype was observed many times. V is TRBV2 and J is TRBJ2-5; 7 nucleotides agree with TRBD1. There are 14 residues in the CDR3. Trimming cost V 8 bases and J 1 base; bases outside gene matches: 7. Germline V gene data show CDR1 as SNHLY and CDR2 as FYNNEI. CDR3 sequence reads: CASGEEGAQETQYF. CDR3 sequence (DNA): TGTGCCAGCGGCGAAGAGGGGGCCCAAGAGACCCAGTACTTC.

With respect to this clonotype: This is likely a read error, given that the CDR3 carries no conserved phenylalanine or tryptophan at its end. This sequence joins TRBV7-2 and TRBJ2-7, with D maybe TRBD1 (5 bases). V lost 0 bases and J lost 2, with 8 bases in between. The CDR3 runs to 14 residues. CDR1 and CDR2 from the germline V gene are SGHTA and FQGNSA. CDR3 sequence (DNA): TGTGCCAGCAGCTTAGCGAAGGGGCCCTACGAGCAGTACCTC. It specifies CASSLAKGPYEQYL.

This clonotype was recorded many times. V and J are TRBV5-5 and TRBJ1-6; D remains unclear. Germline CDR1 and CDR2: SGHKS and YYEKEE (reference sequence). The CDR3 contains 13 residues. The ends were cut back, 3 bases at V and 8 bases at J, with 9 bases in the middle. This CDR3 is CASSSGVDSPLHF. Written as DNA, the CDR3 is TGTGCCAGCAGCTCCGGGGTTGATTCACCCCTCCACTTT. Filled out from reference TRBV5-5 and TRBJ1-6, the complete variable domain reads DAGVTQSPTHLIKTRGQQVTLRCSPISGHKSVSWYQQVLGQGPQFIFQYYEKEERGRGNFPDRFSARQFPNYSSELNVNALLLGDSALYLCASSSGVDSPLHFGNGTRLTVT.